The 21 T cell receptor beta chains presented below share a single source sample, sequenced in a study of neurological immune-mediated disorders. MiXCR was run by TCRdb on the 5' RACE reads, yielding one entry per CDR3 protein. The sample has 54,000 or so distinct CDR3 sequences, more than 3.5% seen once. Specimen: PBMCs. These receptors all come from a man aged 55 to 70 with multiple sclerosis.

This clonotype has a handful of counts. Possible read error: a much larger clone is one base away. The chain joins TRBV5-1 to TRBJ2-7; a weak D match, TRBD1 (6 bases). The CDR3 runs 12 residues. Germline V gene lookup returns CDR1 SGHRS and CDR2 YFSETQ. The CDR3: CASSPRTDEKYF. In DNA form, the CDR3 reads TGCGCCAGCAGCCCTAGGACAGACGAGAAGTACTTC.

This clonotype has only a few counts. The CDR3 coding sequence is TGTGCCAGCAGCCGGAGAAGGGGGGACGCGACGCGGAACACTGAAGCTTTCTTT. Residues: CASSRRRGDATRNTEAFF. The rearrangement joins TRBV9 to TRBJ1-1; D might be TRBD1 (6 bases). Trimming stripped 4 bases from V and 1 base from J, with 23 bases between. Germline V CDR1 and CDR2: SGDLS, YYNGEE. CDR3 length equals 18 residues.

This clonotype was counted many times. CDR3 residues: CASSKASGLTGELFF. The CDR3 DNA is TGTGCCAGTAGTAAAGCTAGCGGGCTCACCGGGGAGCTGTTTTTT. J is TRBJ2-2 and V is TRBV19, with 8 positions matching TRBD2. V lost 4 bases and J lost 4; bases outside the gene matches: 5. The CDR3 length is 15 residues. Germline CDR1 reads LNHDA; CDR2 reads SQIVND (reference sequence).

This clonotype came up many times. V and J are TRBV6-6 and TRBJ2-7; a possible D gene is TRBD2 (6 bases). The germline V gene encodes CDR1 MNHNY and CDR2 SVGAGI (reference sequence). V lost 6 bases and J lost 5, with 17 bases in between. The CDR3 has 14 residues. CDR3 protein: CASRPPGEDHEQYF. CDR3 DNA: TGTGCCAGCAGACCTCCGGGGGAGGACCACGAGCAGTACTTC.

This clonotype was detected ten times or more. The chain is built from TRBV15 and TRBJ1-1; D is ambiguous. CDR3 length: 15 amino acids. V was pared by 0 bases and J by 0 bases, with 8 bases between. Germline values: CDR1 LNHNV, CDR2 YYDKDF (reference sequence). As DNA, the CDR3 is TGTGCCACCAGCAGAGATAAGGGTTTGAACACTGAAGCTTTCTTT. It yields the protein CATSRDKGLNTEAFF.

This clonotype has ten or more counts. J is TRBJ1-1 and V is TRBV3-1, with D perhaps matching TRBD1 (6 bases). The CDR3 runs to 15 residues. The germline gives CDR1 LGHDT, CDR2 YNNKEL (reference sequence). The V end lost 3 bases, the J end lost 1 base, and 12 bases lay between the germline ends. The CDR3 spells CASSQGARGNTEAFF. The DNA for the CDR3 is TGTGCCAGCAGCCAGGGGGCCAGAGGGAACACTGAAGCTTTCTTT. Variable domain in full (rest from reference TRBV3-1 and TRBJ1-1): DTAVSQTPKYLVTQMGNDKSIKCEQNLGHDTMYWYKQDSKKFLKIMFSYNNKELIINETVPNRFSPKSPDKAHLNLHINSLELGDSAVYFCASSQGARGNTEAFFGQGTRLTVV.

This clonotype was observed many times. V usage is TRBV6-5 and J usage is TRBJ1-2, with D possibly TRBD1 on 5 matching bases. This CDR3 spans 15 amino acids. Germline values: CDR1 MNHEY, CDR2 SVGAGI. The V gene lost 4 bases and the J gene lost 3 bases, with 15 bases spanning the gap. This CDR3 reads CASSSGGSGDYGYTF. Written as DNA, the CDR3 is TGTGCCAGCAGTTCCGGGGGTAGCGGAGACTATGGCTACACCTTC.

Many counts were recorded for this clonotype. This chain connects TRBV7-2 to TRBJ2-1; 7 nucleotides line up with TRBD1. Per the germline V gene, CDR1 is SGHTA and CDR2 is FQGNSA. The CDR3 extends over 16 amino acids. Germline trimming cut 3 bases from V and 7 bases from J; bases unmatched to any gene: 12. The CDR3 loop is CASSFSSTGSKNEQFF. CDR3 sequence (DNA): TGTGCCAGCAGCTTTTCCTCGACAGGGAGTAAAAATGAGCAGTTCTTC.

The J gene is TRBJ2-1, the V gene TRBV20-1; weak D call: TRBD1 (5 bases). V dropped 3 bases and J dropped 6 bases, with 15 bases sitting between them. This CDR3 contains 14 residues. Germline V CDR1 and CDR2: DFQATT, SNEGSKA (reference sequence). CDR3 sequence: CSARATDPSNEQFF. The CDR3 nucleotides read TGCAGTGCTAGGGCGACAGACCCCAGCAATGAGCAGTTCTTC.

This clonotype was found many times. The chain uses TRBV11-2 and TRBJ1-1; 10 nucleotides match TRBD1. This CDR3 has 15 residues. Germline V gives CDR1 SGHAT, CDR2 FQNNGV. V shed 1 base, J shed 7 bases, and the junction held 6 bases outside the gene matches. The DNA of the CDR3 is TGTGCCAGCAGCTTAGTTCGACAGGGGGCCGTTGAAGCTTTCTTT. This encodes CASSLVRQGAVEAFF.

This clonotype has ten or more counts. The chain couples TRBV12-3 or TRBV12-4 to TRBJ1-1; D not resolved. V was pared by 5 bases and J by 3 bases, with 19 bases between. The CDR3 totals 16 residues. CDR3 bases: TGTGCCAGCAGTCCAGAAAGGCGGGCAGCCGACACTGAAGCTTTCTTT. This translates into CASSPERRAADTEAFF.

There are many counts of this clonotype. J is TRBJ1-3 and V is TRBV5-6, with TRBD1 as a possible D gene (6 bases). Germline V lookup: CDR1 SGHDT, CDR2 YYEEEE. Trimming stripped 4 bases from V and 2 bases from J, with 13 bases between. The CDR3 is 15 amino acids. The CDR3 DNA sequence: TGTGCCAGCAGCCTACAGGGACGAACTGGAAACACCATATATTTT. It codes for CASSLQGRTGNTIYF.

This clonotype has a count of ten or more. CDR3 sequence reads: CASSLISPSYGYTF. The CDR3 nucleotides read TGTGCCAGCAGCTTGATCTCACCGAGCTATGGCTACACCTTC. The rearrangement links TRBV7-9 to TRBJ1-2; D not certain. This CDR3 is 14 amino acids long. V lost 3 bases, J lost 4 bases, and 12 bases lay in between. CDR1 and CDR2 from the germline V gene are SEHNR and FQNEAQ (reference sequence). The full variable domain, its missing parts supplied by reference TRBV7-9 and TRBJ1-2, is DTGVSQNPRHKITKRGQNVTFRCDPISEHNRLYWYRQTLGQGPEFLTYFQNEAQLEKSRLLSDRFSAERPKGSFSTLEIQRTEQGDSAMYLCASSLISPSYGYTFGSGTRLTVV.

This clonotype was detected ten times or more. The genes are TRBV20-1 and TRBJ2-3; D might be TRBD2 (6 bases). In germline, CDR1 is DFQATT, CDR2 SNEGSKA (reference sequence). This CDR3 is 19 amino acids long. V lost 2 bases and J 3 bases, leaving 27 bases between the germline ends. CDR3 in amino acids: CSARTNARLLAQGTDTQYF. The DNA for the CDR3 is TGCAGTGCTAGAACCAACGCCCGTTTACTAGCTCAGGGAACAGATACGCAGTATTTT.

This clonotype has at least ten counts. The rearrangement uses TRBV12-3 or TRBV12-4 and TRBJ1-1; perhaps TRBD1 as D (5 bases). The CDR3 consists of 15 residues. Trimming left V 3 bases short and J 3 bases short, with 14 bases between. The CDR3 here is CASSLWGGRDTEAFF. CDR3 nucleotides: TGTGCCAGCAGTTTGTGGGGCGGTAGGGACACTGAAGCTTTCTTT.

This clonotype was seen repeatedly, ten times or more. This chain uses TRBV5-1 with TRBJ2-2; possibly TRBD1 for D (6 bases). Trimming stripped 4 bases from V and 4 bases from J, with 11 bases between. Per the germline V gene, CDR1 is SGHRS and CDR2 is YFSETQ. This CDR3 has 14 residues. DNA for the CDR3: TGCGCCAGCAGCACGCAGGGGATCACCGGGGAGCTGTTTTTT. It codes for CASSTQGITGELFF.

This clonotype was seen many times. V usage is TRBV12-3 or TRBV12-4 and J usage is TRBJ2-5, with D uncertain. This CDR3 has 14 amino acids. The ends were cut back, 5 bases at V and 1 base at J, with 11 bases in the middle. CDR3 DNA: TGTGCCAGCAGTGCCTCGGCCTCCCAAGAGACCCAGTACTTC. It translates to CASSASASQETQYF.

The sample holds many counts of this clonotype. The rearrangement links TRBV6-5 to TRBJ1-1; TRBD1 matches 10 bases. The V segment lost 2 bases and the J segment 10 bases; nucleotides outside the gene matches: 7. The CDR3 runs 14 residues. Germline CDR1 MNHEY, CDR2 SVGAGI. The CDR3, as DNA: TGTGCCAGCAGTTACCGTTCTCGGGACAGGGGAGCTTTCTTT. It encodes CASSYRSRDRGAFF.

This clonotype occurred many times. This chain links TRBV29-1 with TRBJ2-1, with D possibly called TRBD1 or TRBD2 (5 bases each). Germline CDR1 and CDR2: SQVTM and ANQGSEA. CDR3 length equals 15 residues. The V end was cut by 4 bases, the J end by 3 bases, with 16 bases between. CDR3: CSVGDRGSGYNEQFF. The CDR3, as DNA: TGCAGCGTTGGGGATCGGGGCAGTGGCTACAATGAGCAGTTCTTC.

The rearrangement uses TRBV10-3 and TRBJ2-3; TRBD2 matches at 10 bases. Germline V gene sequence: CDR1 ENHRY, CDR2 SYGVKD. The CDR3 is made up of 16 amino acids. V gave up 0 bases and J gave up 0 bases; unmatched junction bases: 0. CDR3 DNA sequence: TGTGCCATCAGTGAGTCGACTAGCGGGAGCACAGATACGCAGTATTTT. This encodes CAISESTSGSTDTQYF.

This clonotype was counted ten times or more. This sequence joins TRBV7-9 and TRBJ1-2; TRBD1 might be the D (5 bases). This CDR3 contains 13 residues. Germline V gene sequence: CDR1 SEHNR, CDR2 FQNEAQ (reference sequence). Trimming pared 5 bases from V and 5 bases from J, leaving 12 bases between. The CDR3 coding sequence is TGTGCCAGCAGCCGAGGGACGGCATATGGCTACACCTTC. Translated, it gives CASSRGTAYGYTF.